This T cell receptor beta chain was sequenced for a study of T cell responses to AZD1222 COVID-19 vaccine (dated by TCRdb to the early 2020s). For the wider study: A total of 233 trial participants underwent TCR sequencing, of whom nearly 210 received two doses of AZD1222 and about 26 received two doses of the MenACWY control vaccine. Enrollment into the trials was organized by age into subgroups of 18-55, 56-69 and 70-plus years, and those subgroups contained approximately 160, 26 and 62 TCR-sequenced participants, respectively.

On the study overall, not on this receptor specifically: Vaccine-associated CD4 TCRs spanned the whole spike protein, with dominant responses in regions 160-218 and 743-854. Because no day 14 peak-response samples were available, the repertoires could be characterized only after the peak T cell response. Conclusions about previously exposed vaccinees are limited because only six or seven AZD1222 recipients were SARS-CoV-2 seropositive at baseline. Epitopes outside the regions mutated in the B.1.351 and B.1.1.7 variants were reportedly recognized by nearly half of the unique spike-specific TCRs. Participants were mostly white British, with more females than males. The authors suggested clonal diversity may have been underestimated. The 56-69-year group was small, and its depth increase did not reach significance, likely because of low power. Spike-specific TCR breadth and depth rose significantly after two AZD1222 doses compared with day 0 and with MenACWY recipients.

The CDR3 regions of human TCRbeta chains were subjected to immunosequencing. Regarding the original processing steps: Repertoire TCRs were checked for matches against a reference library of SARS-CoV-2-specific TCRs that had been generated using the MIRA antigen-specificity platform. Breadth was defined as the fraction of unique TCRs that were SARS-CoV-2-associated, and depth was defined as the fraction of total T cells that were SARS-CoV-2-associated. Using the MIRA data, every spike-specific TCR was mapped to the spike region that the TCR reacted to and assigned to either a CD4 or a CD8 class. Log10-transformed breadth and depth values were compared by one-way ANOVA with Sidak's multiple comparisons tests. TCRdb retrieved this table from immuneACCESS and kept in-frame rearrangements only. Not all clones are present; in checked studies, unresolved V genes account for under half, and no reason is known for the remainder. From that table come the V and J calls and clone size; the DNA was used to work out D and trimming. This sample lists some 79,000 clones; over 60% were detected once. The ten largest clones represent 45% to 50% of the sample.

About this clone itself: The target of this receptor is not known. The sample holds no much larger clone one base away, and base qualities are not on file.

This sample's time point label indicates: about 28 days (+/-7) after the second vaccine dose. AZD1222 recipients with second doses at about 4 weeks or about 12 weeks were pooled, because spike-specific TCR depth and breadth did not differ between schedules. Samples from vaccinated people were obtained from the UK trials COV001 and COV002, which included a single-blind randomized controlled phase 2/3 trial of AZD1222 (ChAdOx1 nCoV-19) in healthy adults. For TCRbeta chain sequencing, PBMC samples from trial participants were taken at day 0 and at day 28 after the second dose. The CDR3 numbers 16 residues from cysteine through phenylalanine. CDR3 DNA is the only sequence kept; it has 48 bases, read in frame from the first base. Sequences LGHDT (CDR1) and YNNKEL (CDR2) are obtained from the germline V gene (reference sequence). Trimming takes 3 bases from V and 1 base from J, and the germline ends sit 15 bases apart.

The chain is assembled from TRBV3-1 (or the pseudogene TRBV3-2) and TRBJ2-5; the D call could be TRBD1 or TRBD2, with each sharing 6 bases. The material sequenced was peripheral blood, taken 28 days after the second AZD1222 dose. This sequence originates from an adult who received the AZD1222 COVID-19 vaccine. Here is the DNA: TGTGCCAGCAGCCATTCCGGGGGCGCCTCCCAAGAGACCCAGTACTTC. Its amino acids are CASSHSGGASQETQYF.